Listed here are 28 T cell receptor beta chains from one sample, sequenced in a study of blood T cell repertoires in COVID-19. The repertoire was sequenced with immunoSEQ multiplex PCR; TCRdb's copy has only in-frame clones and lacks some. This sample has 23,000 or so clones; under 90% occur once, and the top ten carry 6.5%. Sequenced: peripheral blood. All receptors come from a man between 65 and 85 years old with acute or convalescent COVID-19.

This clone is a singleton in its sample. The chain is built from TRBV5-8 and TRBJ2-1; the D gene is possibly TRBD1 (5 bases). The germline gives CDR1 SGHTS, CDR2 YDEGEE. The CDR3 sequence is 14 residues long. V lost 0 bases and J 13 bases, leaving 17 bases between the germline ends. The CDR3 spells CASSLEAFTGEQFF. The DNA of the CDR3 is TGTGCCAGCAGCTTGGAAGCCTTTACAGGCGAACAGTTCTTC.

This chain joins TRBV6-6 and TRBJ1-4; D gene uncertain. The V gene's germline CDR1 is MNHNY and CDR2 SVGAGI (reference sequence). V lost 2 bases and J 11 bases, leaving 6 bases between the germline ends. This CDR3 is built from 11 residues. CDR3 coding DNA: TGTGCCAGCAGTTACAGGGAGAAACTGTTTTTT. Encoded protein: CASSYREKLFF.

The chain joins TRBV5-4 to TRBJ1-6, with D tentatively TRBD1 (6 bases). CDR3 length: 15 amino acids. The V and J ends lost 4 bases and 5 bases respectively, with 13 bases between them. Germline CDR1 SGHNT, CDR2 YYREEE (reference sequence). The CDR3 coding sequence is TGTGCCAGCAGCGCCCGGGACACTCATAATTCACCCCTCCACTTT. It specifies CASSARDTHNSPLHF.

This chain joins TRBV19 and TRBJ2-7; 8 bases match TRBD1. This CDR3 is 16 amino acids long. V trimming: 3 bases; J trimming: 0 bases; junction bases outside the gene matches: 7. The germline gives CDR1 LNHDA, CDR2 SQIVND (reference sequence). The DNA of the CDR3 is TGTGCCAGTAGTATTAAGGGAGGACAGGGCTCCTACGAGCAGTACTTC. It yields the protein CASSIKGGQGSYEQYF.

This chain uses TRBV21-1 with TRBJ2-1; no DNA check was done on the table's D call, TRBD2. TRBV21-1 is a known pseudogene. This CDR3 spans 20 amino acids. The CDR3 region has the DNA TGTGCCAGCAGCAAAATCCTGAGAGGTGCCTCGTACTCCCTGTACAATGAGCAGTTCTTC. It codes for CASSKILRGASYSLYNEQFF.

A note on this clone: The sample holds other DNA sequences that translate to the same CDR3. V gene TRBV10-3 combines with J gene TRBJ2-2; D perhaps matches TRBD2 (6 bases). V gave up 0 bases and J gave up 5 bases, with 16 bases separating them. The germline gives CDR1 ENHRY, CDR2 SYGVKD. The CDR3 runs 17 residues. The DNA of the CDR3 is TGTGCCATCAGTGAGTCTGGGGCGGGACTCATTACCGGGGAGCTGTTTTTT. Amino acids: CAISESGAGLITGELFF.

The rearrangement uses TRBV6-5 and TRBJ1-2; D remains ambiguous. This CDR3 has 13 amino acids. Germline lookup yields CDR1 MNHEY and CDR2 SVGAGI. Trimming removed 6 bases at V and 12 bases at J, with 20 bases between. This chain's CDR3 is CASSRTVVEENTF. CDR3 DNA sequence: TGTGCCAGCAGCCGGACGGTCGTGGAGGAGAACACCTTC.

This clone showed up just a few times. The V call is TRBV19, the J call TRBJ2-1; 9 bases are shared with TRBD1. The CDR3 is 15 residues long. CDR1 and CDR2 from the germline V gene are LNHDA and SQIVND (reference sequence). Trimming took 2 bases from V and 6 from J; bases not matched to a gene: 5. CDR3 in DNA: TGTGCCAGTAGTATATCGGGACAGGGTATCAATGAGCAGTTCTTC. This gives the protein CASSISGQGINEQFF. Combining the CDR3 with reference TRBV19 and TRBJ2-1 gives the whole variable domain DGGITQSPKYLFRKEGQNVTLSCEQNLNHDAMYWYRQDPGQGLRLIYYSQIVNDFQKGDIAEGYSVSREKKESFPLTVTSAQKNPTAFYLCASSISGQGINEQFFGPGTRLTVL.

The chain recombines TRBV2 with TRBJ1-4, with D tentatively TRBD1 (5 bases). CDR3 length: 11 residues. The V end lost 8 bases, the J end lost 8 bases, and 9 bases lay between the germline ends. Germline V gene sequence: CDR1 SNHLY, CDR2 FYNNEI. As DNA, the CDR3 is TGTGCCAGCGGACCAGGGGAAAAACTGTTTTTT. Its protein is CASGPGEKLFF.

The rearrangement joins TRBV9 to TRBJ2-3; 8 bases align to TRBD2. With V trimmed by 4 bases and J by 2 bases, 9 bases remained unmatched. The CDR3 extends over 16 amino acids. CDR1 is SGDLS and CDR2 is YYNGEE in the germline V gene. This CDR3 is CASSQGTSGYTDTQYF. The CDR3 DNA reads TGTGCCAGCAGCCAGGGTACTAGCGGATACACAGATACGCAGTATTTT.

Regarding this clone: Since the CDR3 does not end with the conserved phenylalanine or tryptophan, this likely comes from a read error. The DNA is omitted, as the CDR3 cannot be located on it reliably, and the CDR3 follows TCRdb's listing. The rearrangement links TRBV9 to TRBJ1-2. The germline V gene encodes CDR1 SGDLS and CDR2 YYNGEE. Inclusive of both ends, the CDR3 amounts to 15 amino acids. The CDR3 sequence is CASSVGGGAGPPRPY.

The rearrangement links TRBV18 to TRBJ2-7, with D possibly TRBD1 on 5 matching bases. V was cut by 4 bases and J by 2 bases, with 9 bases left in between. This CDR3 spans 13 amino acids. CDR1 KGHSH and CDR2 LQKENI come from the germline V gene. This CDR3 is CASSLLGAYEQYF. The CDR3, as DNA: TGTGCCAGCTCACTCCTAGGGGCCTACGAGCAGTACTTC.

The J gene is TRBJ1-4, the V gene TRBV3-1 (or the pseudogene TRBV3-2), with a tentative D call TRBD1 (6 bases). Trimming stripped 0 bases from V and 8 bases from J, with 10 bases between. This CDR3 has 14 residues. The germline gives CDR1 LGHDT, CDR2 YNNKEL (reference sequence). The CDR3 coding sequence is TGTGCCAGCAGCCAAGAGCAGGGGCTCGAAAAACTGTTTTTT. Protein sequence: CASSQEQGLEKLFF.

The chain links TRBV30 to TRBJ1-4; TRBD1 agrees at 9 bases. Germline loops: CDR1 GTSNPN, CDR2 SVGIG (reference sequence). CDR3 length equals 14 residues. V shed 2 bases, J shed 8 bases, and the junction held 6 bases outside the gene matches. The CDR3 reads CAWSIGTGTEKLFF. The CDR3 bases are TGTGCCTGGAGTATAGGGACAGGGACCGAAAAACTGTTTTTT.

This clone was seen more than once but under ten times. V and J are TRBV19 and TRBJ1-2, with D unresolved. CDR1 is LNHDA and CDR2 is SQIVND in the germline V gene (reference sequence). V lost 10 bases and J 1 base, leaving 13 bases between the germline ends. The length of the CDR3 is 13 residues. This chain's CDR3 is CATSVALNYGYTF. CDR3 DNA: TGTGCCACCTCAGTAGCCCTTAACTATGGCTACACCTTC. The variable domain in full, completed from reference TRBV19 and TRBJ1-2, reads DGGITQSPKYLFRKEGQNVTLSCEQNLNHDAMYWYRQDPGQGLRLIYYSQIVNDFQKGDIAEGYSVSREKKESFPLTVTSAQKNPTAFYLCATSVALNYGYTFGSGTRLTVV.

The chain recombines TRBV13 with TRBJ1-2; TRBD1 might be the D (5 bases). V was clipped by 0 bases and J by 8 bases, with 16 bases between them. The CDR3 runs 15 residues. The V gene's germline CDR1 is PRHDT and CDR2 FYEKMQ (reference sequence). The CDR3 nucleotides are TGTGCCAGCAGCTTAGGCCTAATGGGGGGTTACGGCTACACCTTC. It encodes CASSLGLMGGYGYTF.

The rearrangement links TRBV7-2 to TRBJ2-2; 7 positions match TRBD2. The germline gives CDR1 SGHTA, CDR2 FQGNSA. Trimming cost V 5 bases and J 5 bases; bases outside gene matches: 8. CDR3 length: 15 amino acids. The CDR3 DNA reads TGTGCCAGCAGCCTACCGGGGGGAGGGACCGGGGAGCTGTTTTTT. This gives the protein CASSLPGGGTGELFF.

This chain links TRBV19 with TRBJ1-2, with 7 bases lining up with TRBD1. Per germline, CDR1 LNHDA and CDR2 SQIVND (reference sequence). V was clipped by 5 bases and J by 4 bases; unmatched bases: 4. The CDR3 totals 13 residues. As DNA, the CDR3 is TGTGCCAGTAGTTTTCGGACAGGCTATGGCTACACCTTC. Translation gives CASSFRTGYGYTF.

The V and J genes are TRBV18 and TRBJ2-7; D is possibly TRBD2 (5 bases). V lost 2 bases and J lost 4, with 9 bases in between. Per the germline V gene, CDR1 is KGHSH and CDR2 is LQKENI. The CDR3 sequence is 13 residues long. CDR3 in amino acids: CASSPKQRYEQYF. CDR3 coding DNA: TGTGCCAGCTCACCAAAGCAGCGGTACGAGCAGTACTTC.

V gene TRBV5-6 combines with J gene TRBJ1-5, with 9 bases matching TRBD1. In germline, CDR1 is SGHDT, CDR2 YYEEEE. The V and J ends lost 2 bases and 6 bases, in that order; junction bases with no gene match: 6. The CDR3 consists of 15 residues. CDR3 protein: CASSFTGGAGQPQHF. The CDR3 bases are TGTGCCAGCAGCTTTACAGGGGGCGCCGGTCAGCCCCAGCATTTT. Filled out from reference TRBV5-6 and TRBJ1-5, the complete variable domain reads DAGVTQSPTHLIKTRGQQVTLRCSPKSGHDTVSWYQQALGQGPQFIFQYYEEEERQRGNFPDRFSGHQFPNYSSELNVNALLLGDSALYLCASSFTGGAGQPQHFGDGTRLSIL.

The sample holds one count of this clone. The gene calls are TRBV2 and TRBJ2-2; D remains unclear. CDR1 and CDR2 from the germline V gene are SNHLY and FYNNEI. Trimming left V 5 bases short and J 0 bases short, with 7 bases between. This CDR3 is 14 amino acids long. CDR3: CASSYLANTGELFF. CDR3 sequence (DNA): TGTGCCAGCAGTTACCTAGCGAACACCGGGGAGCTGTTTTTT. Full variable domain (remainder filled in from reference TRBV2 and TRBJ2-2): EPEVTQTPSHQVTQMGQEVILRCVPISNHLYFYWYRQILGQKVEFLVSFYNNEISEKSEIFDDQFSVERPDGSNFTLKIRSTKLEDSAMYFCASSYLANTGELFFGEGSRLTVL.

The V gene is TRBV19, the J gene TRBJ1-4; 10 positions match TRBD1. The CDR3 contains 14 residues. J was trimmed by 5 bases and V by 9 bases; bases with no gene match: 6. Germline assignment: CDR1 LNHDA and CDR2 SQIVND (reference sequence). CDR3 loop: CASGRTGGNEKLFF. CDR3 coding DNA: TGTGCCAGCGGCAGGACAGGGGGAAATGAAAAACTGTTTTTT.

This chain uses TRBV5-1 with TRBJ1-1; the D gene is possibly TRBD1 (5 bases). Trimming pared 4 bases from V and 3 bases from J, leaving 16 bases between. The CDR3 length is 15 residues. In germline, CDR1 is SGHRS, CDR2 YFSETQ. This CDR3 is CASSVIQGGDTEAFF. The CDR3 nucleotides are TGCGCCAGCAGCGTAATCCAGGGTGGCGACACTGAAGCTTTCTTT.

The rearrangement uses TRBV30 and TRBJ1-2; TRBD1 agrees at 10 bases. There are 15 residues in the CDR3. Germline trimming cut 3 bases from V and 8 bases from J; bases unmatched to any gene: 12. Germline CDR1 and CDR2: GTSNPN and SVGIG (reference sequence). The CDR3 loop reads CAWSDRGRRLWGYTF. The CDR3 DNA reads as TGTGCCTGGAGCGACAGGGGGCGGAGATTGTGGGGCTACACCTTC.

This sequence joins TRBV9 and TRBJ2-1; D gene uncertain. The CDR3 runs to 13 residues. The germline V gene has CDR1 SGDLS and CDR2 YYNGEE. Trimming removed 7 bases from V and 0 bases from J, with 8 bases in between. The chain's CDR3 is CASHDFSYNEQFF. The CDR3 region has the DNA TGTGCCAGCCACGACTTCTCCTACAATGAGCAGTTCTTC.

This clone was counted a few times. The rearrangement joins TRBV10-3 to TRBJ1-1; 11 bases line up with TRBD1. Looked up from germline, CDR1 is ENHRY and CDR2 is SYGVKD. With V trimmed by 0 bases and J by 4 bases, 1 base remained unmatched. The CDR3 has 15 amino acids. CDR3 in amino acids: CAISESGTGGTEAFF. CDR3 sequence (DNA): TGTGCCATCAGTGAGTCGGGGACAGGGGGCACTGAAGCTTTCTTT.

The V and J genes are TRBV18 and TRBJ2-7; a possible D gene is TRBD1 (6 bases). The CDR3 totals 12 residues. Between the trimmed V and J ends, which lost 6 bases and 2 bases, there was a span of 8 bases. The germline CDR1 and CDR2 sequences are KGHSH and LQKENI. CDR3 in amino acids: CASSEGAYEQYF. In DNA form, the CDR3 reads TGTGCCAGCTCCGAGGGGGCCTACGAGCAGTACTTC.

The V call is TRBV10-3, the J call TRBJ2-6, with unresolved D. The CDR3 consists of 16 residues. Trimming left V 3 bases short and J 0 bases short, with 9 bases between. From germline, CDR1 is ENHRY and CDR2 SYGVKD. The CDR3 DNA reads as TGTGCCATCAGTGACCGGAGCAGCTCTGGGGCCAACGTCCTGACTTTC. Protein product: CAISDRSSSGANVLTF.